The 15 T cell receptor beta chains given below trace back to one sample, sequenced in a study of blood T cell repertoires in COVID-19. Produced via immunoSEQ multiplex PCR; TCRdb's table is partial and in-frame only. The sample records about 120,000 clones, around four fifths being singletons. The material sequenced was peripheral blood. Every receptor here comes from a human donor in a cohort sampled during active COVID-19.

This chain connects TRBV7-3 to TRBJ2-1; 9 bases align to TRBD1. Germline lookup yields CDR1 SGHTA and CDR2 FQGTGA. Unmatched junction bases numbered 6, after V lost 5 bases and J lost 7 bases. CDR3 length equals 14 residues. This CDR3 reads CASSSSGQGNEQFF. The CDR3 DNA reads as TGTGCCAGCAGCAGCTCGGGACAGGGTAATGAGCAGTTCTTC.

V gene TRBV28 combines with J gene TRBJ2-5; D might be TRBD1 (6 bases). Germline lookup yields CDR1 MDHEN and CDR2 SYDVKM. This CDR3 spans 14 amino acids. V was clipped by 3 bases and J by 1 base, with 9 bases between them. CDR3 nucleotides: TGTGCCAGCAGTTTCCCACAGGGCCAAGAGACCCAGTACTTC. This gives the protein CASSFPQGQETQYF.

This clone occurred once. The chain combines TRBV6-1 with TRBJ2-6, with 8 bases matching TRBD1. Germline CDR1 and CDR2: MNHNS and SASEGT. The CDR3 spans 17 residues. J lost 0 bases, V lost 1 base, and 2 bases had no gene match. The CDR3 sequence is CASSEGQGYSGANVLTF. The DNA for the CDR3 is TGTGCCAGCAGTGAAGGACAGGGGTACTCTGGGGCCAACGTCCTGACTTTC.

The gene calls are TRBV2 and TRBJ2-5; maybe TRBD1 (6 bases). CDR1 SNHLY and CDR2 FYNNEI come from the germline V gene. The CDR3 totals 15 residues. Between the trimmed V and J ends, which lost 0 bases and 5 bases, there was a span of 13 bases. In nucleotides, the CDR3 is TGTGCCAGCAGTGAAGCGGGCAGGGGTATCGAGACCCAGTACTTC. As protein: CASSEAGRGIETQYF.

The CDR3 protein is CAISAWQSNYGYTF. The CDR3 nucleotides are TGTGCCATCAGTGCTTGGCAGTCTAACTATGGCTACACCTTC. The V gene is TRBV10-3, the J gene TRBJ1-2; no reliable D call. The CDR3 consists of 14 residues. V lost 4 bases to trimming and J lost 0 bases, with 9 bases between them. Germline CDR1 reads ENHRY; CDR2 reads SYGVKD.

The chain employs TRBV9 and TRBJ2-5; 9 nucleotides align to TRBD2. The germline V gene encodes CDR1 SGDLS and CDR2 YYNGEE. The V segment lost 1 base and the J segment 8 bases; nucleotides outside the gene matches: 3. This CDR3 comprises 13 residues. The DNA of the CDR3 is TGTGCCAGCAGCGTAACTAGCGGGTCAACCCAGTACTTC. As protein: CASSVTSGSTQYF.

The chain carries TRBV19 and TRBJ2-6, with D maybe TRBD2 (5 bases). The germline V gene has CDR1 LNHDA and CDR2 SQIVND (reference sequence). The germline V and J ends were trimmed by 4 bases and 2 bases, with 15 bases remaining between them. The CDR3 totals 17 residues. Written as DNA, the CDR3 is TGTGCCAGTAGTACGCCCTGGACTGCCGCTGGGGCCAACGTCCTGACTTTC. This sequence encodes CASSTPWTAAGANVLTF. Variable domain in full (rest from reference TRBV19 and TRBJ2-6): DGGITQSPKYLFRKEGQNVTLSCEQNLNHDAMYWYRQDPGQGLRLIYYSQIVNDFQKGDIAEGYSVSREKKESFPLTVTSAQKNPTAFYLCASSTPWTAAGANVLTFGAGSRLTVL.

The rearrangement links TRBV5-8 to TRBJ2-1; unclear D gene. The CDR3 loop spans 15 amino acids. Trimming removed 1 base from V and 10 bases from J, with 18 bases in between. Germline V gene lookup returns CDR1 SGHTS and CDR2 YDEGEE. CDR3 coding DNA: TGTGCCAGCAGCTTGTTTGGTCAGGTCCGTCGGGAGCAGTTCTTC. Translating gives CASSLFGQVRREQFF.

The V call is TRBV7-9, the J call TRBJ2-4; no firm D call. Germline V gene lookup returns CDR1 SEHNR and CDR2 FQNEAQ (reference sequence). Trimming took 1 base from V and 9 from J, leaving 13 bases between them. The CDR3 is 14 amino acids. The CDR3, as DNA: TGTGCCAGCAGCTTAGACGGCGGAGCGAGCATTCAGTACTTC. Its translation is CASSLDGGASIQYF. Full variable domain (remainder filled in from reference TRBV7-9 and TRBJ2-4): DTGVSQNPRHKITKRGQNVTFRCDPISEHNRLYWYRQTLGQGPEFLTYFQNEAQLEKSRLLSDRFSAERPKGSFSTLEIQRTEQGDSAMYLCASSLDGGASIQYFGAGTRLSVL.

The CDR3 bases are TGTGCCAGCAGGGACAGGGGAGGTTACTATGGCTACACCTTC. Its protein product is CASRDRGGYYGYTF. The rearrangement uses TRBV2 and TRBJ1-2; 9 nucleotides line up with TRBD1. The CDR3 contains 14 residues. V gave up 6 bases and J gave up 3 bases; unmatched junction bases: 5. The germline V gene encodes CDR1 SNHLY and CDR2 FYNNEI.

This chain links TRBV27 with TRBJ2-3, with 7 bases lining up with TRBD2. CDR1 is MNHEY, CDR2 SMNVEV, per germline (reference sequence). This CDR3 is 17 amino acids long. Trimming removed 4 bases from V and 1 base from J; junction bases left unmatched: 11. The CDR3 DNA reads as TGTGCCAGCAGTTCCTTGTTTGGCGGGAGCGGCACAGATACGCAGTATTTT. Protein: CASSSLFGGSGTDTQYF.

The genes are TRBV19 and TRBJ1-1; 12 positions agree with TRBD1. The length of the CDR3 is 14 residues. V lost 4 bases, J lost 6 bases, and 3 bases stayed unmatched. Germline lookup yields CDR1 LNHDA and CDR2 SQIVND (reference sequence). This CDR3 reads CASSKGQGASEAFF. DNA for the CDR3: TGTGCCAGTAGTAAGGGACAGGGGGCCTCTGAAGCTTTCTTT.

The chain is built from TRBV19 and TRBJ2-7, with 8 positions matching TRBD1. The CDR3 consists of 12 residues. The V gene end was trimmed by 10 bases and the J gene end by 3 bases; junction bases not matched to a gene: 5. Germline V CDR1 and CDR2: LNHDA, SQIVND (reference sequence). DNA of the CDR3: TGTGCCACCGGACAGGGACGCTACGAGCAGTACTTC. It yields the protein CATGQGRYEQYF.

The chain employs TRBV6-2 or TRBV6-3 and TRBJ2-3; D perhaps matches TRBD2 (5 bases). In germline, CDR1 is MNHEY, CDR2 SVGEGT. V was pared by 2 bases and J by 1 base, with 13 bases between. CDR3 size: 16 residues. The CDR3 DNA is TGTGCCAGCAGTTACACTCTTGCCGGGGGCACAGATACGCAGTATTTT. Translation: CASSYTLAGGTDTQYF.

This clone showed up just a few times. The chain uses TRBV5-4 and TRBJ2-2; D gene ambiguous. The CDR3 length is 13 residues. CDR1 and CDR2 from the germline V gene are SGHNT and YYREEE (reference sequence). V dropped 4 bases and J dropped 5 bases, with 9 bases sitting between them. The CDR3 sequence: CASSPIRTGELFF. DNA for the CDR3: TGTGCCAGCAGCCCAATCAGGACCGGGGAGCTGTTTTTT.